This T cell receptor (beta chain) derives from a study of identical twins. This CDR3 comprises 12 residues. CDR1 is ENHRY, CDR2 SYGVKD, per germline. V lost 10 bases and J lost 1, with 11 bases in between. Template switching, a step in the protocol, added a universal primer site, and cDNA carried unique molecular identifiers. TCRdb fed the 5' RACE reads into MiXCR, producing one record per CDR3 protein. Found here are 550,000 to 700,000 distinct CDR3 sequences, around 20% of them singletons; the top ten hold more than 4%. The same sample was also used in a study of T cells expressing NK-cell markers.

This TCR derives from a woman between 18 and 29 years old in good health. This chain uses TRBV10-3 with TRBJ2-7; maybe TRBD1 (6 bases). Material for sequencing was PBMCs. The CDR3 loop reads CATRTESYEQYF. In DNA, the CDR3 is TGTGCCACCCGGACAGAATCCTACGAGCAGTACTTC.